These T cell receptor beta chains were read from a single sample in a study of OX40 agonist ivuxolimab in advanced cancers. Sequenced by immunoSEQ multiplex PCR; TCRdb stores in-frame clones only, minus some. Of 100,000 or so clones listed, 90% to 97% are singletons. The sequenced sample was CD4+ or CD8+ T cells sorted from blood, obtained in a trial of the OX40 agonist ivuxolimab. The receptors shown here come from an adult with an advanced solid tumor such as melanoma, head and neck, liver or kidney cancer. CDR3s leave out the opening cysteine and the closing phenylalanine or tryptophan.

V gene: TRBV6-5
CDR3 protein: ASSYADSNQPQH

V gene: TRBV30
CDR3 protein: AWTPSMNTEAF

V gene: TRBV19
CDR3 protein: ASSATPSTNEKLF

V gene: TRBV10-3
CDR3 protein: AISESNTEAF

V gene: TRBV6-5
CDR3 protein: ASMTSDLSYEQY

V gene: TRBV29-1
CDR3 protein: SVLDRTSSYEQY

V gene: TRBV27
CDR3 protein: ASSLGTDTQY

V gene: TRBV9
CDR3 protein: ASSVEASGGGTDTQY

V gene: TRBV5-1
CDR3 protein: ASSTGTSGGAPDTQY

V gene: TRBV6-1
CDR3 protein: ASSEGSGIGNTEAF

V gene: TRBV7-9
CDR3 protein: ASSSQTSGYNTGELF

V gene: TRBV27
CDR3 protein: ASSPPGWQPQH

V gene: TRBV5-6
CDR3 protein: ASSLGQGRGQPQH

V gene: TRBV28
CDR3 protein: ASSLDWAGNTIY

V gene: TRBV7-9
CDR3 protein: ASSSSGQSNHQPQH

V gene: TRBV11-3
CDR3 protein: ASSARLDNEQF